What follows describes a single T cell receptor (beta chain). No antigen is known for it. At one of its ends the junction is not consistent with the germline gene, which may arise from a read error. The immunoSEQ assay was version 4, run in survey mode. Method: immunoSEQ multiplex PCR; TCRdb's copy keeps in-frame clones and lacks some. The sample consists of 30,000 to 45,000 clones, 82% of them appearing once. This sample was taken from a study of persistence of HIV-infected CD4 T cells. Turning to the study itself: Blood samples, up to about 200 mL, came from multiple time points, except two leukapheresis donors sampled once.

The germline gives CDR1 SGHNT, CDR2 YYREEE (reference sequence). The CDR3 has 14 amino acids. General study findings and limits: Compared with CD3/CD28-stimulated cells, CMV- and Gag-responding cells showed lower TCRbeta richness.

An overlapping HIV-1 Gag peptide pool stimulated these cells at roughly 0.97 ug/peptide/mL. Memory cells lacking CD40L and CD69 with high CD45RO were sorted. J is TRBJ1-6 and V is TRBV5-4; tentatively, D is TRBD1 (6 bases). Sequencing was performed on cultured CD4+ T cells from PBMCs, taken from a patient who received antiretroviral therapy. The source is an adult with HIV. The donor label of this sample is uncertain. CDR3 DNA sequence: TGTGCCAGCAGTTTGGACAGCCAAAATTCACCCCTCCACTTT. Translated: CASSLDSQNSPLHF.